The entry that follows covers one TCR beta chain sequence. Its cognate antigen is unknown. The sample comes from a study of cytomegalovirus exposure and HLA in healthy donors. Study-wide background: Clustering assigned 70% to 90% of the approximately 400 genotyped donors to the Caucasian-associated ancestry cluster.

Amplification used 60 Vbeta primers and 13 Jbeta primers. Repertoires were generated with immunoSEQ multiplex PCR, while TCRdb's copy carries only in-frame clones and drops some. The data contain about 170,000 clones, 65% to 80% of them singletons. Study results and caveats: Available immune exposure information was restricted to CMV serostatus only. Three chains linked to CMV were shown in vitro to be specific for CMV antigens. One variant, a missense change in DCLRE1C, was linked in a later analysis to TCR beta V- and J-gene trimming.

V shed 4 bases, J shed 4 bases, and the junction held 9 bases outside the gene matches. This CDR3 region has 15 residues. In germline, CDR1 is SGDLS, CDR2 YYNGEE. The chain uses TRBV9 and TRBJ1-2; 8 bases align to TRBD1. This clonotype was obtained from a woman aged 45-65 years in good health and CMV-seropositive. The sample comprised PBMCs. In DNA form, the CDR3 reads TGTGCCAGCAGCTCTCGACAGGGGACTGGCTATGGCTACACCTTC. This translates into CASSSRQGTGYGYTF. Filled out from reference TRBV9 and TRBJ1-2, the complete variable domain reads DSGVTQTPKHLITATGQRVTLRCSPRSGDLSVYWYQQSLDQGLQFLIQYYNGEERAKGNILERFSAQQFPDLHSELNLSSLELGDSALYFCASSSRQGTGYGYTFGSGTRLTVV.